Presented here are 15 T cell receptor beta chains from one specimen sequenced in a study of response to subunit inactivated influenza vaccine. TCRdb reanalysed the RT-PCR reads using MiXCR and keeps one entry per CDR3 protein. This table holds about 180,000 distinct CDR3 sequences, 7.5% to 10% found once. The material was non-naive T cells sorted from PBMCs, obtained on the day of vaccination. These receptors were obtained from a man in his fifties who received an inactivated influenza vaccine.

This clonotype was recorded at least ten times. V is TRBV7-3 and J is TRBJ2-3; D gene uncertain. Germline-derived CDR1 and CDR2 are SGHTA and FQGTGA. This CDR3 contains 14 residues. V lost 0 bases, J lost 6 bases, and 10 bases lay in between. CDR3: CASSLTGEGDTQYF. DNA for the CDR3: TGTGCCAGCAGCTTAACTGGGGAAGGGGATACGCAGTATTTT.

This clonotype was recorded a few times. V gene TRBV30 combines with J gene TRBJ2-2; weak D call: TRBD1 (5 bases). Germline lookup yields CDR1 GTSNPN and CDR2 SVGIG (reference sequence). The CDR3 length is 15 residues. Trimming removed 2 bases at V and 7 bases at J, with 17 bases between. The CDR3 region has the DNA TGTGCCTGGAGTACCTTGGACGATAGGGGCGGGGAGCTGTTTTTT. Translating it yields CAWSTLDDRGGELFF.

The chain carries TRBV7-6 and TRBJ2-1; 8 bases match TRBD1. Germline trimming cut 4 bases from V and 10 bases from J; bases unmatched to any gene: 6. CDR3 size: 13 residues. From germline, CDR1 is SGHVS and CDR2 FNYEAQ. CDR3 in amino acids: CASSSSTGAEQFF. DNA for the CDR3: TGTGCCAGCAGCTCCTCGACAGGGGCAGAGCAGTTCTTC.

This clonotype was picked up many times. The chain combines TRBV7-9 with TRBJ2-1; D remains unclear. The length of the CDR3 is 12 residues. The germline V gene encodes CDR1 SEHNR and CDR2 FQNEAQ (reference sequence). V dropped 3 bases and J dropped 9 bases, with 9 bases sitting between them. Here the CDR3 DNA reads TGTGCCAGCAGCTTTTTGGGCGGTGAGCAGTTCTTC. This translates into CASSFLGGEQFF.

This clonotype was detected ten times or more. The rearrangement links TRBV15 to TRBJ2-2, with a weak D call TRBD2 (7 bases). The CDR3 extends over 16 amino acids. Germline values: CDR1 LNHNV, CDR2 YYDKDF (reference sequence). V was clipped by 4 bases and J by 0 bases, with 12 bases between them. The CDR3 DNA sequence: TGTGCCACCAGCAAGGGGCGGGGGCCGAACACCGGGGAGCTGTTTTTT. This translates into CATSKGRGPNTGELFF.

The chain has TRBV29-1 and TRBJ1-2; no clear D gene. Trimming removed 4 bases from V and 6 bases from J, with 3 bases in between. The CDR3 consists of 9 residues. The V gene's germline CDR1 is SQVTM and CDR2 ANQGSEA. CDR3 coding DNA: TGCAGCGTTGCTGATGGCTACACCTTC. Its translation: CSVADGYTF.

The genes are TRBV5-4 and TRBJ2-1; 13 bases line up with TRBD2. V lost 4 bases and J lost 10; bases outside the gene matches: 11. From germline, CDR1 is SGHNT and CDR2 YYREEE (reference sequence). The CDR3 is 16 amino acids. In DNA, the CDR3 is TGTGCCAGCAGCCTACAGACTAGCGGGAGGCCCAAGGAGCAGTTCTTC. Its translation: CASSLQTSGRPKEQFF.

This clonotype was counted ten times or more. V gene TRBV25-1 combines with J gene TRBJ1-1; TRBD1 matches at 7 bases. This CDR3 spans 12 amino acids. V dropped 8 bases and J dropped 5; count of bases not matched to a gene: 5. Germline V gives CDR1 MGHDK, CDR2 SYGVNS. CDR3 sequence (DNA): TGTGCCAGCCGCTCAGGGGGTACTGAAGCTTTCTTT. Protein sequence: CASRSGGTEAFF. Drawing the rest from reference TRBV25-1 and TRBJ1-1, the complete variable domain is EADIYQTPRYLVIGTGKKITLECSQTMGHDKMYWYQQDPGMELHLIHYSYGVNSTEKGDLSSESTVSRIRTEHFPLTLESARPSHTSQYLCASRSGGTEAFFGQGTRLTVV.

The gene calls are TRBV7-9 and TRBJ2-3; 9 bases fit TRBD2. The CDR3 runs 14 residues. The germline gives CDR1 SEHNR, CDR2 FQNEAQ (reference sequence). The V and J ends lost 3 bases and 4 bases, in that order; junction bases with no gene match: 2. CDR3: CASSFGGGADTQYF. Written as DNA, the CDR3 is TGTGCCAGCAGCTTTGGCGGGGGGGCAGATACGCAGTATTTT.

This clonotype was recorded many times. This chain joins TRBV18 and TRBJ2-7; a possible D gene is TRBD2 (5 bases). CDR3 length equals 15 residues. V shed 2 bases and J shed 5 bases, with 16 bases lying between them. Germline V gene lookup returns CDR1 KGHSH and CDR2 LQKENI. The CDR3 reads CASSPGQAGLNEQYF. The CDR3 DNA is TGTGCCAGCTCACCAGGCCAGGCGGGTTTAAACGAGCAGTACTTC.

This clonotype was observed at least ten times. The chain recombines TRBV12-3 or TRBV12-4 with TRBJ2-3; a possible D gene is TRBD2 (6 bases). This CDR3 contains 15 residues. Deletions cut 6 bases from V and 7 bases from J, with 20 bases between. The CDR3 DNA reads TGTGCCAGCAGCTCCAATTCGGGGGACCTTAATACGCAGTATTTT. It codes for CASSSNSGDLNTQYF.

V gene TRBV19 combines with J gene TRBJ2-4; 12 bases are shared with TRBD2. Germline-derived CDR1 and CDR2 are LNHDA and SQIVND (reference sequence). Germline trimming cut 3 bases from V and 1 base from J; bases unmatched to any gene: 7. This CDR3 contains 18 residues. The CDR3 spells CASSIGLAGGLAKNIQYF. The CDR3 DNA reads TGTGCCAGTAGTATTGGTCTAGCGGGAGGGCTTGCCAAAAACATTCAGTACTTC.

This clonotype came up a few times. The chain links TRBV7-2 to TRBJ2-5; D unresolved. V lost 1 base, J lost 0 bases, and 6 bases lay in between. The CDR3 totals 14 residues. Germline values: CDR1 SGHTA, CDR2 FQGNSA. The CDR3 bases are TGTGCCAGCAGCTTAGTCTCGTACCAAGAGACCCAGTACTTC. Its translation: CASSLVSYQETQYF. The variable domain in full, completed from reference TRBV7-2 and TRBJ2-5, reads GAGVSQSPSNKVTEKGKDVELRCDPISGHTALYWYRQSLGQGLEFLIYFQGNSAPDKSGLPSDRFSAERTGGSVSTLTIQRTQQEDSAVYLCASSLVSYQETQYFGPGTRLLVL.

This clonotype was recorded at least ten times. The chain employs TRBV12-3 or TRBV12-4 and TRBJ1-3; D is undetermined. Trimming took 4 bases from V and 0 from J, leaving 4 bases between them. This CDR3 is built from 13 residues. The CDR3 coding sequence is TGTGCCAGCAGTTGGGGCTCTGGAAACACCATATATTTT. Amino acid sequence: CASSWGSGNTIYF.

The gene calls are TRBV7-3 and TRBJ2-1; 9 bases line up with TRBD2. This CDR3 comprises 16 residues. Germline V gene lookup returns CDR1 SGHTA and CDR2 FQGTGA. J lost 6 bases, V lost 5 bases, and 11 bases had no gene match. CDR3 in DNA: TGTGCCAGCAGCCTGGGTAGCGGGAGCGGTTTCAATGAGCAGTTCTTC. The encoded protein is CASSLGSGSGFNEQFF.